This T cell receptor (beta chain) derives from a study of blood T cell repertoires in COVID-19. Overall study: From the United States, Italy and Spain came samples of acute and convalescent COVID-19. T cells, B-cell-depleted T cells, or PBMCs provided the cDNA or gDNA that served as material.

In the authors' workflow: Reference gene primer amplification gave nucleated cell count estimates. Profiling relied on immunoSEQ multiplex PCR, and the TCRdb table lists in-frame clones only, not all of them. V and J calls and clone size are copied from that table; D and trimming were computed from the DNA. The profile covers 150,000 or so clones, with around 84% appearing a single time and roughly a fifth taken by the ten largest. V lost 3 bases to trimming and J lost 0 bases, with 18 bases between them. Germline V CDR1 and CDR2: GTSNPN, SVGIG (reference sequence). The CDR3 has 18 residues. The chain has TRBV30 and TRBJ1-6, with D perhaps matching TRBD1 (5 bases). Sequencing input: peripheral blood. The clonotype comes from a woman of 80 years or more with acute or convalescent COVID-19. Here the CDR3 DNA reads TGTGCCTGGAGGCCCCCCAGGGAGGGCTTCTCCTATAATTCACCCCTCCACTTT. This translates into CAWRPPREGFSYNSPLHF.